This T cell receptor beta chain was captured by sequencing in a study of cytotoxic CD8 clonotypes in ibrutinib-treated CLL. The study, taken as a whole, reports: Circulating CD8+ T-cell counts were tracked by baseline clonality, which exceeded that of age-matched healthy donors. Sampling times (in sustained-remission versus progressing patients) were not the same.

Comments on this clone: What it binds is not known.

Germline V gene sequence: CDR1 MDHEN, CDR2 SYDVKM. The V and J ends lost 3 bases and 3 bases respectively, with 6 bases between them. This CDR3 has 12 amino acids. Target depth was 1 in 200,000 to 1 in 1 million T cells, about 10x per clonotype. Measured with immunoSEQ multiplex PCR; TCRdb has only the in-frame clones, and not every one. The profile shows fewer than 90,000 clones, roughly two thirds of them singletons. The clonotype was recovered from a human donor with chronic lymphocytic leukemia. V is TRBV28 and J is TRBJ2-7; D gene ambiguous. The specimen comprised PBMCs, sampled after 12 months of ibrutinib treatment. The DNA for the CDR3 is TGTGCCAGCAGTTTCCCCTTCTACGAGCAGTACTTC. Amino acid sequence: CASSFPFYEQYF.